These 17 T cell receptor beta chains originate from one sample sequenced in a study of vaccination and CD4 T cells after COVID-19. Oncomine TCR Beta short-read sequencing was applied to DNA from cultured CD4+ T cells. TCRdb reprocessed the PCR reads with MiXCR, giving one entry per CDR3 protein. The sample has 15,000 or so distinct CDR3 sequences; about 54% are singletons. The sample's treatment: roughly 10-day PBMC culture with coronavirus spike peptide pools or control peptides (ViraFEST assay). Their specific antigens are unknown. The specimen sequenced was CD4+ T cells from blood, cultured in vitro. These receptors all come from a human donor who had recovered from COVID-19.

The J gene is TRBJ2-5, the V gene TRBV7-2; a possible D gene is TRBD2 (6 bases). CDR1 is SGHTA, CDR2 FQGNSA, per germline. CDR3 length: 17 amino acids. Trimming removed 5 bases from V and 2 bases from J, with 21 bases in between. CDR3: CASSAQSAGRGQETQYF. Here the CDR3 DNA reads TGTGCCAGCAGCGCGCAGTCCGCCGGGAGAGGGCAAGAGACCCAGTACTTC.

This clonotype was seen a few times. V gene TRBV6-5 combines with J gene TRBJ1-2, with a tentative D call TRBD1 (6 bases). CDR3 length: 14 residues. Trimming removed 3 bases at V and 7 bases at J, with 15 bases between. Looked up from germline, CDR1 is MNHEY and CDR2 is SVGAGI. Here the CDR3 reads CASSYLEDSFGYTF. The CDR3 nucleotides are TGTGCCAGCAGTTATCTGGAGGACAGCTTTGGCTACACCTTC.

This clonotype was observed a handful of times. The gene calls are TRBV6-1 and TRBJ1-3; no clear D gene. With 7 bases removed from V and 7 bases from J, the gap between germline ends came to 5 bases. Looked up from germline, CDR1 is MNHNS and CDR2 is SASEGT. The CDR3 consists of 10 residues. The CDR3 reads CASNGNTIYF. The CDR3 coding sequence is TGTGCCAGCAATGGTAACACCATATATTTT.

This clonotype was found a few times. The chain links TRBV6-1 to TRBJ1-5; perhaps TRBD1 as D (5 bases). V was clipped by 1 base and J by 0 bases, with 7 bases between them. This CDR3 region has 15 residues. The germline gives CDR1 MNHNS, CDR2 SASEGT. The chain's CDR3 is CASSEVGVSNQPQHF. CDR3 nucleotide sequence: TGTGCCAGCAGTGAAGTAGGGGTTAGCAATCAGCCCCAGCATTTT.

The table lists this clonotype with a few counts. V gene TRBV20-1 combines with J gene TRBJ1-1; D is undetermined. From germline, CDR1 is DFQATT and CDR2 SNEGSKA (reference sequence). The CDR3 is made up of 13 amino acids. V was shortened by 6 bases and J by 0 bases, with 11 bases between the two germline ends. The CDR3 sequence is CSAPRKMNTEAFF. The CDR3 DNA sequence: TGCAGTGCGCCCCGGAAAATGAACACTGAAGCTTTCTTT.

V is TRBV19 and J is TRBJ1-1; 10 positions agree with TRBD1. Trimming removed 8 bases from V and 3 bases from J; junction bases left unmatched: 9. The CDR3 runs to 15 residues. CDR1 and CDR2 (germline): LNHDA, SQIVND (reference sequence). The CDR3 loop is CASSDRGRGDTEAFF. The CDR3 DNA follows: TGTGCCAGTTCAGACAGGGGGCGTGGGGACACTGAAGCTTTCTTT.

CDR3 bases: TGTGCCAGCAGTCCTGGGACAGTATCCTACGAGCAGTACTTC. Amino acids: CASSPGTVSYEQYF. The chain couples TRBV6-2 or TRBV6-3 to TRBJ2-7, with 7 bases aligning to TRBD1. CDR1 and CDR2 (germline): MNHEY, SVGEGT. The trim removed 5 bases at V and 1 base at J, leaving 5 bases unmatched. CDR3 length: 14 residues.

This clonotype was seen a few times. The chain couples TRBV20-1 to TRBJ2-2, with D possibly matching TRBD2 (5 bases). V lost 5 bases and J lost 4, with 14 bases in between. Looked up from germline, CDR1 is DFQATT and CDR2 is SNEGSKA (reference sequence). This CDR3 contains 14 residues. The CDR3: CSAPVGSATGELFF. Written as DNA, the CDR3 is TGCAGTGCTCCGGTGGGTAGCGCCACCGGGGAGCTGTTTTTT.

The gene calls are TRBV24-1 and TRBJ2-1; no clear D gene. This CDR3 contains 17 residues. Germline CDR1 is KGHDR and CDR2 is SFDVKD. Trimming removed 4 bases at V and 0 bases at J, with 15 bases between. The CDR3, as DNA: TGTGCCACCAGTGACCCCACCTCTAGTATCTCCTACAATGAGCAGTTCTTC. Its protein product is CATSDPTSSISYNEQFF.

This clonotype was counted a few times. Written as DNA, the CDR3 is TGCAGTGCCCCGGATGGGGGGCGGGAGACCCAGTACTTC. Translated, it gives CSAPDGGRETQYF. The chain is built from TRBV20-1 and TRBJ2-5; D may match TRBD1 or TRBD2 (6 bases each). CDR3 length: 13 residues. The germline V and J ends were trimmed by 6 bases and 5 bases, with 16 bases remaining between them. Germline CDR1 DFQATT, CDR2 SNEGSKA (reference sequence).

The rearrangement joins TRBV5-1 to TRBJ2-7; D unclear. This CDR3 comprises 14 residues. Trimming removed 0 bases at V and 0 bases at J, with 7 bases between. Germline CDR1 SGHRS, CDR2 YFSETQ. The DNA for the CDR3 is TGCGCCAGCAGCTTGGGGATCAACTCCTACGAGCAGTACTTC. Amino acids: CASSLGINSYEQYF. The full variable domain, its missing parts supplied by reference TRBV5-1 and TRBJ2-7, is KAGVTQTPRYLIKTRGQQVTLSCSPISGHRSVSWYQQTPGQGLQFLFEYFSETQRNKGNFPGRFSGRQFSNSRSEMNVSTLELGDSALYLCASSLGINSYEQYFGPGTRLTVT.

The chain uses TRBV7-9 and TRBJ2-3, with TRBD2 as a possible D gene (5 bases). There are 15 residues in the CDR3. The V gene's germline CDR1 is SEHNR and CDR2 FQNEAQ (reference sequence). Trimming removed 1 base from V and 4 bases from J, with 12 bases in between. The CDR3 region is CASSLVGISADTQYF. Written as DNA, the CDR3 is TGTGCCAGCAGCTTAGTCGGGATAAGCGCAGATACGCAGTATTTT. Variable domain in full (rest from reference TRBV7-9 and TRBJ2-3): DTGVSQNPRHKITKRGQNVTFRCDPISEHNRLYWYRQTLGQGPEFLTYFQNEAQLEKSRLLSDRFSAERPKGSFSTLEIQRTEQGDSAMYLCASSLVGISADTQYFGPGTRLTVL.

The chain couples TRBV6-1 to TRBJ2-1, with no clear D. The CDR3 sequence is 14 residues long. Germline values: CDR1 MNHNS, CDR2 SASEGT. V was clipped by 6 bases and J by 4 bases, with 13 bases between them. CDR3 loop: CASRAIHQYNEQFF. In DNA, the CDR3 is TGTGCCAGCAGGGCCATTCACCAATACAATGAGCAGTTCTTC.

This clonotype has just one count. The genes are TRBV20-1 and TRBJ2-5, with TRBD2 matching over 8 bases. Trimming at V came to 0 bases and at J to 5 bases, leaving 5 bases not matched to a gene. In germline, CDR1 is DFQATT, CDR2 SNEGSKA (reference sequence). The CDR3 spans 14 residues. For the CDR3, the DNA is TGCAGTGCTAGAGATTGGCGCGGGGGGGAGACCCAGTACTTC. Encoded protein: CSARDWRGGETQYF.

The chain links TRBV7-2 to TRBJ2-5, with a weak D call TRBD2 (6 bases). Trimming removed 5 bases at V and 5 bases at J, with 24 bases between. The germline CDR1 and CDR2 sequences are SGHTA and FQGNSA. CDR3 length: 17 residues. This CDR3 is CASSVSAGWKVVETQYF. The CDR3 DNA reads as TGTGCCAGCAGCGTCTCGGCGGGGTGGAAGGTCGTTGAGACCCAGTACTTC.

The chain couples TRBV20-1 to TRBJ1-1, with D maybe TRBD1 (5 bases). Trimming removed 5 bases from V and 3 bases from J, with 13 bases in between. Germline V gives CDR1 DFQATT, CDR2 SNEGSKA (reference sequence). The CDR3 is made up of 13 amino acids. The CDR3 here is CSAPGAGHTEAFF. CDR3 nucleotides: TGCAGTGCTCCTGGGGCCGGACACACTGAAGCTTTCTTT.

The chain has TRBV7-2 and TRBJ2-7; a possible D gene is TRBD2 (6 bases). The CDR3 is 14 residues long. Germline CDR1 and CDR2: SGHTA and FQGNSA. Trimming stripped 7 bases from V and 6 bases from J, with 19 bases between. CDR3: CASTDGRGRSEQYF. For the CDR3, the DNA is TGTGCCAGCACAGATGGGCGGGGCAGATCCGAGCAGTACTTC.